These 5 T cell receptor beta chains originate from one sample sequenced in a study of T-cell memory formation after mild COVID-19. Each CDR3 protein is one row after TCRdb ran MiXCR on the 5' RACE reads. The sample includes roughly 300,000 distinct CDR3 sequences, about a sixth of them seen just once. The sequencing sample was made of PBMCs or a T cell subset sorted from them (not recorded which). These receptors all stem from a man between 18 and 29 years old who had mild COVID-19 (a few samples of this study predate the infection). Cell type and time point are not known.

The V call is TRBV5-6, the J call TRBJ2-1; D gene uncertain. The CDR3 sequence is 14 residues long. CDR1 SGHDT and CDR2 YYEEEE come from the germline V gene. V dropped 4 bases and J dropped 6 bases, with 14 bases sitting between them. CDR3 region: CASSHPDPFNEQFF. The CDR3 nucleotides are TGTGCCAGCAGCCACCCCGACCCCTTCAATGAGCAGTTCTTC.

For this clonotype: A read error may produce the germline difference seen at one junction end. The CDR3 sequence: CASSERPRNTEAFF. The CDR3 nucleotides read TGTGCCAGCAGTGAACGGCCGAGAAACACCGAAGCTTTCTTT. V is TRBV6-1 and J is TRBJ1-1; D remains ambiguous. This CDR3 comprises 14 residues. Germline V lookup: CDR1 MNHNS, CDR2 SASEGT.

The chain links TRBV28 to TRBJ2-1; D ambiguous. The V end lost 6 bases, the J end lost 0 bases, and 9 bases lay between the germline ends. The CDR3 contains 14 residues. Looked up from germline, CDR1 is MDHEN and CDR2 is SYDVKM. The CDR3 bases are TGTGCCAGCAGGCCGGCGAGCTCCTACAATGAGCAGTTCTTC. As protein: CASRPASSYNEQFF.

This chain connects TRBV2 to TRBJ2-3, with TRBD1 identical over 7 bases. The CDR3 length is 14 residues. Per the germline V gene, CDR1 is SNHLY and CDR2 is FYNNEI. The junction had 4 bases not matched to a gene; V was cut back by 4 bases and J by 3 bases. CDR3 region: CASSGDRSTDTQYF. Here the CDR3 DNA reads TGTGCCAGCAGTGGGGACAGATCTACAGATACGCAGTATTTT.

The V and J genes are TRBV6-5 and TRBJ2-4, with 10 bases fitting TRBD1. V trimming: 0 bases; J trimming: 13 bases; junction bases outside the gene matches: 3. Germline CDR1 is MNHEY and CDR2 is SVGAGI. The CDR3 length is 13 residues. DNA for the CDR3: TGTGCCAGCAGTTACTCGAGGGACAGGGGCCAGTACTTC. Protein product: CASSYSRDRGQYF.